The sequence of this T cell receptor (beta chain) was determined in a study of cytomegalovirus exposure and HLA in healthy donors. The length of the CDR3 is 12 residues. Germline V gene data show CDR1 as ENHRY and CDR2 as SYGVKD. With regard to this clone: Its antigen is unidentified. A junction end diverges from the germline sequence, so it may reflect a read error.

Overall study results and limits: In an earlier analysis, in some 540 donors, most V segments appeared productive either ~90% or ~30% of the time.

PCR amplification relied on 60 Vbeta primers (plus 13 Jbeta primers). Assay: immunoSEQ multiplex PCR; the TCRdb copy retains only in-frame clones and omits some. The sample lists 200,000 or so clones; about 81% were seen once. The source of this sequence is a young woman in good health and CMV-seronegative. This chain joins TRBV10-3 and TRBJ2-7, with D possibly being TRBD2 (5 bases). The sequencing input was PBMCs. As DNA, the CDR3 is TGTGCCACTAAGCGGTCCTCCCACGAGCAGTACTTC. Translating it yields CATKRSSHEQYF.